This is a list of T cell receptor beta chains from one sample in a study of CD8 T cells in Susac syndrome. Via MiXCR, TCRdb re-called the immunoSEQ multiplex PCR reads, giving one row per CDR3 protein. Of 84,000 or so distinct CDR3 sequences listed, over 85% are singletons. Sequencing was performed on CD8+ T cells from PBMCs. All receptors derive from a human donor with Susac syndrome. Each CDR3 is given with its conserved first and last residue. Fields, in order: J gene, clone size, D gene, V gene, CDR3 protein, CDR3 DNA. The D gene is left open where the match is weak. A clone size is listed for some rows: how often the clone was seen (once, few, many), or a class if it is expanded.

J gene: TRBJ1-4
clone size: .
D gene: .
V gene: TRBV7-9
CDR3 protein: CASSPIGSNEKLFF
CDR3 DNA: TGTGCCAGCAGCCCCATCGGGTCTAATGAAAAACTGTTTTTT

J gene: TRBJ2-1
clone size: .
D gene: TRBD1
V gene: TRBV29-1
CDR3 protein: CSVALDRAYNEQFF
CDR3 DNA: TGCAGCGTTGCACTGGACAGGGCTTACAATGAGCAGTTCTTC

J gene: TRBJ2-7
clone size: .
D gene: .
V gene: TRBV6-2/TRBV6-3
CDR3 protein: CASSYSPSYEQYF
CDR3 DNA: TGTGCCAGCAGTTACTCGCCCTCCTACGAGCAGTACTTC

J gene: TRBJ2-1
clone size: .
D gene: TRBD1
V gene: TRBV11-2
CDR3 protein: CASSPRQGQGAYNEQFF
CDR3 DNA: TGTGCCAGCAGCCCCCGACAAGGACAGGGAGCCTACAATGAGCAGTTCTTC

J gene: TRBJ1-2
clone size: .
D gene: TRBD1
V gene: TRBV5-6
CDR3 protein: CASSRQGEIGYTF
CDR3 DNA: TGTGCCAGCAGCCGACAGGGGGAGATTGGCTACACCTTC

J gene: TRBJ2-3
clone size: .
D gene: TRBD2
V gene: TRBV7-9
CDR3 protein: CASSPSSGGAPQYF
CDR3 DNA: TGTGCCAGCAGCCCTTCTAGCGGGGGGGCTCCGCAGTATTTT

J gene: TRBJ2-7
clone size: .
D gene: .
V gene: TRBV28
CDR3 protein: CASSFPGSSYEQYF
CDR3 DNA: TGTGCCAGCAGTTTTCCCGGGAGCTCCTACGAGCAGTACTTC

J gene: TRBJ1-5
clone size: .
D gene: .
V gene: TRBV27
CDR3 protein: CASSLNGNQPQHF
CDR3 DNA: TGTGCCAGCAGTTTAAATGGCAATCAGCCCCAGCATTTT

J gene: TRBJ2-3
clone size: .
D gene: .
V gene: TRBV12-5
CDR3 protein: CASGLAPRDDSTDTQYF
CDR3 DNA: TGTGCTAGTGGTTTGGCCCCGAGAGACGATAGCACAGATACGCAGTATTTT

J gene: TRBJ1-5
clone size: once
D gene: .
V gene: TRBV15
CDR3 protein: CATSGGNQPQHF
CDR3 DNA: TGTGCCACCTCGGGGGGCAATCAGCCCCAGCATTTT

J gene: TRBJ2-5
clone size: .
D gene: .
V gene: TRBV6-5
CDR3 protein: CASSVTGTSQETQYF
CDR3 DNA: TGTGCCAGCAGTGTGACCGGGACCTCGCAAGAGACCCAGTACTTC

J gene: TRBJ1-5
clone size: .
D gene: .
V gene: TRBV12-5
CDR3 protein: CASGSLWDGGITQPQHF
CDR3 DNA: TGTGCTAGTGGTTCCCTATGGGACGGAGGCATAACTCAGCCCCAGCATTTT

J gene: TRBJ2-7
clone size: once
D gene: .
V gene: TRBV7-9
CDR3 protein: CASSQGHLEQYF
CDR3 DNA: TGTGCCAGCAGCCAAGGTCATCTCGAGCAGTACTTC

J gene: TRBJ2-1
clone size: few
D gene: .
V gene: TRBV5-1
CDR3 protein: CASSLGSEQFF
CDR3 DNA: TGCGCCAGCAGCTTGGGGTCTGAGCAGTTCTTC

J gene: TRBJ2-7
clone size: .
D gene: TRBD2
V gene: TRBV3-1
CDR3 protein: CASSQDLPLAGAYYEQYF
CDR3 DNA: TGTGCCAGCAGCCAAGATCTACCACTAGCGGGGGCCTACTACGAGCAGTACTTC

J gene: TRBJ2-7
clone size: .
D gene: .
V gene: TRBV14
CDR3 protein: CASSQDHRTGYRYEQYF
CDR3 DNA: TGTGCCAGCAGCCAAGATCACCGTACAGGGTATAGGTACGAGCAGTACTTC

J gene: TRBJ2-7
clone size: .
D gene: .
V gene: TRBV20-1
CDR3 protein: CSASIDREQYF
CDR3 DNA: TGCAGTGCTTCTATTGACAGGGAGCAGTACTTC

J gene: TRBJ2-7
clone size: .
D gene: .
V gene: TRBV7-9
CDR3 protein: CASSLASAGPEGYEQYF
CDR3 DNA: TGTGCCAGCAGCTTAGCCTCTGCGGGACCAGAGGGCTACGAGCAGTACTTC

J gene: TRBJ2-1
clone size: .
D gene: TRBD2
V gene: TRBV7-2
CDR3 protein: CASSYLGLAGADEQFF
CDR3 DNA: TGTGCCAGCAGCTACCTGGGACTAGCGGGAGCCGATGAGCAGTTCTTC

J gene: TRBJ2-3
clone size: .
D gene: TRBD2
V gene: TRBV7-2
CDR3 protein: CASSLPGLANTDTQYF
CDR3 DNA: TGTGCCAGCAGCTTACCGGGACTAGCGAACACAGATACGCAGTATTTT

J gene: TRBJ2-7
clone size: .
D gene: .
V gene: TRBV28
CDR3 protein: CASSSPNLLATYEQYF
CDR3 DNA: TGTGCCAGCAGTTCCCCCAATCTCCTAGCGACCTACGAGCAGTACTTC

J gene: TRBJ2-7
clone size: .
D gene: .
V gene: TRBV6-1
CDR3 protein: CASNSYEQYF
CDR3 DNA: TGTGCCAGCAACAGCTACGAGCAGTACTTC

J gene: TRBJ2-1
clone size: .
D gene: TRBD1
V gene: TRBV19
CDR3 protein: CASSFRQGREQFF
CDR3 DNA: TGTGCCAGTAGTTTCCGACAGGGTCGTGAGCAGTTCTTC

J gene: TRBJ2-1
clone size: few
D gene: .
V gene: TRBV27
CDR3 protein: CASRRENYNEQFF
CDR3 DNA: TGTGCCAGCAGACGGGAGAACTACAATGAGCAGTTCTTC

J gene: TRBJ2-7
clone size: .
D gene: .
V gene: TRBV12-5
CDR3 protein: CASGLVGGDGEYEQYF
CDR3 DNA: TGTGCTAGTGGTTTGGTTGGGGGAGATGGGGAGTACGAGCAGTACTTC

J gene: TRBJ2-5
clone size: .
D gene: TRBD2
V gene: TRBV10-2
CDR3 protein: CASIERGGGTQYF
CDR3 DNA: TGCGCCAGCATAGAACGGGGGGGAGGGACCCAGTACTTC

J gene: TRBJ2-1
clone size: .
D gene: .
V gene: TRBV29-1
CDR3 protein: CMVGALGSYNEQFF
CDR3 DNA: TGCATGGTGGGGGCCTTAGGCTCCTACAATGAGCAGTTCTTC

J gene: TRBJ2-1
clone size: .
D gene: .
V gene: TRBV29-1
CDR3 protein: CSVGTETYNEQFF
CDR3 DNA: TGCAGCGTTGGTACGGAAACCTACAATGAGCAGTTCTTC

J gene: TRBJ2-7
clone size: .
D gene: TRBD2
V gene: TRBV15
CDR3 protein: CATAPRIGGEQYF
CDR3 DNA: TGTGCCACCGCTCCGAGAATCGGGGGGGAGCAGTACTTC

J gene: TRBJ2-7
clone size: .
D gene: TRBD2
V gene: TRBV5-4
CDR3 protein: CASSGGLAGGFEQYF
CDR3 DNA: TGTGCCAGCAGCGGGGGACTAGCGGGAGGGTTCGAGCAGTACTTC

J gene: TRBJ2-1
clone size: .
D gene: TRBD2
V gene: TRBV12-3/TRBV12-4
CDR3 protein: CASSTPGTSGSKGHNEQFF
CDR3 DNA: TGTGCCAGCAGTACCCCTGGGACTAGCGGGAGTAAAGGACACAATGAGCAGTTCTTC

J gene: TRBJ2-3
clone size: once
D gene: TRBD2
V gene: TRBV15
CDR3 protein: CATRERDPDTQYF
CDR3 DNA: TGTGCCACCCGTGAGCGGGACCCAGATACGCAGTATTTT

J gene: TRBJ2-1
clone size: .
D gene: .
V gene: TRBV7-7
CDR3 protein: CASSLNPAEGNEQFF
CDR3 DNA: TGTGCCAGCAGCTTGAACCCCGCGGAGGGAAATGAGCAGTTCTTC

J gene: TRBJ2-7
clone size: .
D gene: .
V gene: TRBV7-2
CDR3 protein: CASSPGEAYEQYF
CDR3 DNA: TGTGCCAGCAGCCCTGGTGAGGCCTACGAGCAGTACTTC

J gene: TRBJ2-5
clone size: once
D gene: TRBD2
V gene: TRBV7-2
CDR3 protein: CASSFGTSGSETQYF
CDR3 DNA: TGTGCCAGCAGCTTCGGGACTAGCGGATCGGAGACCCAGTACTTC

J gene: TRBJ2-3
clone size: .
D gene: TRBD2
V gene: TRBV24-1
CDR3 protein: CATSDSGLAKSTDTQYF
CDR3 DNA: TGTGCCACCAGTGACTCCGGACTAGCGAAAAGCACAGATACGCAGTATTTT

J gene: TRBJ2-1
clone size: .
D gene: TRBD2
V gene: TRBV27
CDR3 protein: CASSEKRELWDEQFF
CDR3 DNA: TGTGCCAGCAGTGAAAAGCGGGAGCTTTGGGATGAGCAGTTCTTC

J gene: TRBJ2-4
clone size: .
D gene: TRBD1
V gene: TRBV7-9
CDR3 protein: CASSPLPGQGKNIQYF
CDR3 DNA: TGTGCCAGCAGCCCGTTACCGGGACAGGGGAAAAACATTCAGTACTTC

J gene: TRBJ2-2
clone size: .
D gene: .
V gene: TRBV9
CDR3 protein: CASSDTASGELFF
CDR3 DNA: TGTGCCAGCAGCGATACGGCATCCGGGGAGCTGTTTTTT

J gene: TRBJ2-7
clone size: once
D gene: TRBD1
V gene: TRBV7-9
CDR3 protein: CASSSQGSSYEQYF
CDR3 DNA: TGTGCCAGCAGCTCACAGGGGTCCTCCTACGAGCAGTACTTC

J gene: TRBJ2-5
clone size: .
D gene: .
V gene: TRBV2
CDR3 protein: CASSEVQGNGAQYF
CDR3 DNA: TGTGCCAGCAGTGAGGTACAGGGAAATGGGGCCCAGTACTTC

J gene: TRBJ1-1
clone size: .
D gene: .
V gene: TRBV6-5
CDR3 protein: CASSYLGVTEAFF
CDR3 DNA: TGTGCCAGCAGTTACCTCGGGGTCACTGAAGCTTTCTTT

J gene: TRBJ2-2
clone size: .
D gene: .
V gene: TRBV12-3/TRBV12-4
CDR3 protein: CASSIVTGELFF
CDR3 DNA: TGTGCCAGCAGTATCGTTACCGGGGAGCTGTTTTTT

J gene: TRBJ2-7
clone size: .
D gene: .
V gene: TRBV7-2
CDR3 protein: CASSLTTGSYEQYF
CDR3 DNA: TGTGCCAGCAGCTTGACAACTGGGTCCTACGAGCAGTACTTC

J gene: TRBJ2-7
clone size: .
D gene: .
V gene: TRBV27
CDR3 protein: CASVLSEDSLLGQYF
CDR3 DNA: TGTGCCAGCGTTTTATCGGAGGACAGTCTTTTGGGGCAGTACTTC

J gene: TRBJ1-1
clone size: .
D gene: .
V gene: TRBV6-5
CDR3 protein: CASSYSALGAEAFF
CDR3 DNA: TGTGCCAGCAGTTACTCGGCGTTAGGCGCTGAAGCTTTCTTT

J gene: TRBJ1-2
clone size: .
D gene: .
V gene: TRBV29-1
CDR3 protein: CSVETDTSYGYTF
CDR3 DNA: TGCAGCGTCGAGACAGATACCTCATATGGCTACACCTTC

J gene: TRBJ2-5
clone size: .
D gene: .
V gene: TRBV12-3/TRBV12-4
CDR3 protein: CASSPRTGRGETQYF
CDR3 DNA: TGTGCCAGCAGTCCCAGGACAGGGAGGGGAGAGACCCAGTACTTC

J gene: TRBJ2-7
clone size: .
D gene: TRBD2
V gene: TRBV28
CDR3 protein: CASRSPGQREGYEQYF
CDR3 DNA: TGTGCCAGCAGATCCCCCGGGCAGCGGGAAGGCTACGAGCAGTACTTC